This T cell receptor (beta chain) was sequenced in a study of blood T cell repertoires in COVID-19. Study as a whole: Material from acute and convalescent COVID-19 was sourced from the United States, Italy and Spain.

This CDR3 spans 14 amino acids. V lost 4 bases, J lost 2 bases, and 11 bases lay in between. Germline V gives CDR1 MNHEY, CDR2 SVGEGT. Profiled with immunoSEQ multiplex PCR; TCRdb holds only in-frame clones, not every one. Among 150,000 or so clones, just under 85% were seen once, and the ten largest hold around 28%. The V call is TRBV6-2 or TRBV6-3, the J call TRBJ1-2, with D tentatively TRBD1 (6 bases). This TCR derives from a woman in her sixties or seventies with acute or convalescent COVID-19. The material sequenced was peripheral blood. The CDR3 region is CASSFLTGNYGYTF. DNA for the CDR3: TGTGCCAGCAGTTTCCTCACAGGGAACTATGGCTACACCTTC.